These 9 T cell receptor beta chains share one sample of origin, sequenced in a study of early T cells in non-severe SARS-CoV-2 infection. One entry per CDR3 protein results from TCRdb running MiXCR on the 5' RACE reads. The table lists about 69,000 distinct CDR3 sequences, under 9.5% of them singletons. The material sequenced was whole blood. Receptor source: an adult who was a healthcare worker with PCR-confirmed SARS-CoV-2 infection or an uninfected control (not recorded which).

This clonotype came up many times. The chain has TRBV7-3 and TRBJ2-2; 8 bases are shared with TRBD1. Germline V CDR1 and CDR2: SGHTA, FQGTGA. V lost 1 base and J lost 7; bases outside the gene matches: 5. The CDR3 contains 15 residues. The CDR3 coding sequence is TGTGCCAGCAGCTTAAGTAGGACAGGGAACGGGGAGCTGTTTTTT. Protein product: CASSLSRTGNGELFF.

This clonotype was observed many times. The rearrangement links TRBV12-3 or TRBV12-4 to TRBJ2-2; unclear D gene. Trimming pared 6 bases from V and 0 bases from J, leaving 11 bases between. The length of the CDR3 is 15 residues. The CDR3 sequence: CASSIRLANTGELFF. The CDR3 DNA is TGTGCCAGCAGCATCCGTCTAGCGAACACCGGGGAGCTGTTTTTT.

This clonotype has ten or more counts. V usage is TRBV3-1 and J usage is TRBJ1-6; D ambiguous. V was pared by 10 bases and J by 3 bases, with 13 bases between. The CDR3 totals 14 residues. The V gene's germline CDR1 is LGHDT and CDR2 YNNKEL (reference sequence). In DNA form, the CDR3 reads TGTGCCACCGCCGACGGTATCTATAATTCACCCCTCCACTTT. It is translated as CATADGIYNSPLHF.

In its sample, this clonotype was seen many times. CDR3 coding DNA: TGCGCCAGCAGCATAGGGACATTCTCCTACGAGCAGTACTTC. The encoded protein is CASSIGTFSYEQYF. The chain combines TRBV5-1 with TRBJ2-7, with D possibly matching TRBD1 (6 bases). V was shortened by 4 bases and J by 0 bases, with 11 bases between the two germline ends. CDR3 length: 14 amino acids. Germline values: CDR1 SGHRS, CDR2 YFSETQ.

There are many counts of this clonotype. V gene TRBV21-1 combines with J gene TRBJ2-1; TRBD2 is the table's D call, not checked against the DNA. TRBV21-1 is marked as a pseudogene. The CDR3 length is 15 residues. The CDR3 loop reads CASSKELAGMNEQFF. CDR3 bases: TGTGCCAGCAGCAAAGAACTAGCGGGAATGAATGAGCAGTTCTTC.

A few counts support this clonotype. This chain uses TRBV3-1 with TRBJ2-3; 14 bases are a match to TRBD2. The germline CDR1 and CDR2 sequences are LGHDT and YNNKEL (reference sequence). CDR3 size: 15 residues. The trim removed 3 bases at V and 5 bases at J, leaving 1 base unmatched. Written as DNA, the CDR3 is TGTGCCAGCAGCCAGGGACTAGCGGGAGTAGATACGCAGTATTTT. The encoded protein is CASSQGLAGVDTQYF.

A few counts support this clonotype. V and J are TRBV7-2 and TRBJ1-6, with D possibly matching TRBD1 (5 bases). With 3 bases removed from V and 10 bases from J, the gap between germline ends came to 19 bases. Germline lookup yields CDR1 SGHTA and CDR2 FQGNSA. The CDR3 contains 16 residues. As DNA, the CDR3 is TGTGCCAGCAGCTTGGGCTCAGGGTTAGCCGGGTCACCCCTCCACTTT. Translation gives CASSLGSGLAGSPLHF.

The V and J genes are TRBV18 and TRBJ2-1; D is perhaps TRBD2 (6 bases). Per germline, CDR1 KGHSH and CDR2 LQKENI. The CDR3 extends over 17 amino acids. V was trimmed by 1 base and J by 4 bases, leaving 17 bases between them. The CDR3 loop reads CASSPQPPRELYNEQFF. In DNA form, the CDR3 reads TGTGCCAGCTCACCACAACCTCCCCGGGAGCTTTACAATGAGCAGTTCTTC.

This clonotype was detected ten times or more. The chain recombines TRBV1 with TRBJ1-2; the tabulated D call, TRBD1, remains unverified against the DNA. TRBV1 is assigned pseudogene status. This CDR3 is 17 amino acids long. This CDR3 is CTSSQDFYRGQVYGYTF. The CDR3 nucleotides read TGCACCAGCAGCCAAGATTTTTACAGGGGGCAGGTCTATGGCTACACCTTC.